Listed below are T cell receptor beta chains from one sample, sequenced in a study of CD8 T cells in ankylosing spondylitis. MiXCR was run by TCRdb on the 5' RACE reads, yielding one entry per CDR3 protein. The data hold over 150,000 distinct CDR3 sequences, with about 20% observed a single time. The sequenced sample was blood, either unsorted or a sorted T cell fraction (not recorded which). Receptor source: a male donor aged 10-30 years with ankylosing spondylitis or in good health (not recorded which). Both conserved end residues are trimmed from each CDR3. Each record gives: clone size, J gene, V gene, CDR3 protein. Only part of the rows carry a size: once, few, many, or a class if the clone is expanded.

clone size: many
J gene: TRBJ2-7
V gene: TRBV29-1
CDR3 protein: SVVWDRVGEQY

clone size: many
J gene: TRBJ1-2
V gene: TRBV24-1
CDR3 protein: ATSDPPRGYT

clone size: many
J gene: TRBJ2-5
V gene: TRBV4-1
CDR3 protein: ASSQDAGEWETQY

clone size: many
J gene: TRBJ1-2
V gene: TRBV20-1
CDR3 protein: SAADRGGLSGYT

clone size: many
J gene: TRBJ1-6
V gene: TRBV7-8
CDR3 protein: ASSLSQGESSYNSPLH

clone size: many
J gene: TRBJ1-4
V gene: TRBV10-2
CDR3 protein: ASSDGRINEKLF

clone size: NA
J gene: TRBJ2-5
V gene: TRBV20-1
CDR3 protein: SAPPKQETQY

clone size: many
J gene: TRBJ2-1
V gene: TRBV20-1
CDR3 protein: SASPVRGSYWNNEQF

clone size: many
J gene: TRBJ2-1
V gene: TRBV29-1
CDR3 protein: SVTTPSGAGNEQF

clone size: NA
J gene: TRBJ2-1
V gene: TRBV27
CDR3 protein: ASSLRTSGSVEQF

clone size: many
J gene: TRBJ2-4
V gene: TRBV5-4
CDR3 protein: ASSGEGLAGGEAKNIQY

clone size: few
J gene: TRBJ2-2
V gene: TRBV5-4
CDR3 protein: ASSHRGPGELF

clone size: many
J gene: TRBJ2-1
V gene: TRBV12-3/TRBV12-4
CDR3 protein: ASSAHRGARNEQF

clone size: many
J gene: TRBJ2-3
V gene: TRBV4-1
CDR3 protein: ASSQSSGRAMDTQY

clone size: many
J gene: TRBJ1-1
V gene: TRBV5-1
CDR3 protein: ASSGAAPGQGRMDTEAF

clone size: NA
J gene: TRBJ2-5
V gene: TRBV7-9
CDR3 protein: ASSFSAGFQSGETQY

clone size: many
J gene: TRBJ1-1
V gene: TRBV7-2
CDR3 protein: ASSHRQGWDTEAF

clone size: many
J gene: TRBJ2-1
V gene: TRBV20-1
CDR3 protein: SARVELAGTLSYNEQF

clone size: NA
J gene: TRBJ2-5
V gene: TRBV5-1
CDR3 protein: ASSSGQQRETQY